The entry below gives a single TCR beta chain sequence along with its context. The antigen is not known. The CDR3 runs 13 residues. V was cut by 3 bases and J by 7 bases, with 10 bases left in between. The sample comes from a study of vaccination effects on CD4 cells after COVID-19. With approximately ten days of culture completed, CD4+ T cells were isolated. Everyone in the study got two shots of either the BNT162b2 or mRNA-1273 vaccine. Using immunoSEQ multiplex PCR, the repertoire was profiled, and TCRdb retains in-frame clones only, with some absent. The sample holds more than 60,000 clones, about 67% seen once.

The chain couples TRBV12-3 or TRBV12-4 to TRBJ2-1; D remains unclear. The input for sequencing was CD4+ T cells from PBMCs cultured without peptide, taken after COVID-19 vaccination. This sequence originates from a human donor who received a COVID-19 vaccine. CDR3 amino acids: CASSFLLGNEQFF. CDR3 in DNA: TGTGCCAGCAGTTTTTTGTTGGGAAATGAGCAGTTCTTC.